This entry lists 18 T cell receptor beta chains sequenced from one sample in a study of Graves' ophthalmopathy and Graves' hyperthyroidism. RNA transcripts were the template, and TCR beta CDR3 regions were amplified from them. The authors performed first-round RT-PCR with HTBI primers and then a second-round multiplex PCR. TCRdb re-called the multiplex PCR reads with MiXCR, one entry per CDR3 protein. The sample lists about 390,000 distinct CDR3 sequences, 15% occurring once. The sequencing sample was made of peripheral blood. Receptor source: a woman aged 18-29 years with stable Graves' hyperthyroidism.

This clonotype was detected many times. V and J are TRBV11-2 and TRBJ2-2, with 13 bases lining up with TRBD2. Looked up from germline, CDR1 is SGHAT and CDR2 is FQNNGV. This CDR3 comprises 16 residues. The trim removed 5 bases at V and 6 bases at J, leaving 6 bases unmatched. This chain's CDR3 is CASSLTSGGAPGELFF. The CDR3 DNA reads TGTGCCAGCAGCCTAACTAGCGGGGGGGCCCCCGGGGAGCTGTTTTTT.

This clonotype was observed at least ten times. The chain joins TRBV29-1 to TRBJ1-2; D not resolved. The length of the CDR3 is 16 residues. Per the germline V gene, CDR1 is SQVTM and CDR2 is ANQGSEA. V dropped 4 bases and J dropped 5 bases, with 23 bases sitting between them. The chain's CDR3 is CSVATSGGQTLYGYTF. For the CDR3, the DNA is TGCAGCGTTGCAACATCGGGTGGGCAGACCCTGTATGGCTACACCTTC.

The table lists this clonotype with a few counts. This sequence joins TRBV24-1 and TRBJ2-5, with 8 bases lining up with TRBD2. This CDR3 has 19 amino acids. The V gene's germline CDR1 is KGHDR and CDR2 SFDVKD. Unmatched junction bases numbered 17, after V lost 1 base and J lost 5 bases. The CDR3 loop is CATSDFRAASGGAMETQYF. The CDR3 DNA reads TGTGCCACCAGTGATTTCAGGGCTGCCTCGGGGGGGGCCATGGAGACCCAGTACTTC.

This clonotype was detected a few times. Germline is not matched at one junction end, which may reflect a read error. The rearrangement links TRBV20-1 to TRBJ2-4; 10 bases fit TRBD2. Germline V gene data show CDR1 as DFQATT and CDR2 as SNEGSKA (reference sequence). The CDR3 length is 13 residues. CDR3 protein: CSASASGGYIKYF. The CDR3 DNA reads TGCAGTGCTAGTGCTAGCGGGGGTTACATTAAGTACTTC.

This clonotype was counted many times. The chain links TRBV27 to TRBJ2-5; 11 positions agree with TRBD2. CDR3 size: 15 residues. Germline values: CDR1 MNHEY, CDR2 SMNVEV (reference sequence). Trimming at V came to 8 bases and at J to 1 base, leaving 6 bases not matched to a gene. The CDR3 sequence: CASSVSGGAQETQYF. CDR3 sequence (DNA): TGTGCCAGCTCCGTTAGCGGGGGGGCCCAAGAGACCCAGTACTTC.

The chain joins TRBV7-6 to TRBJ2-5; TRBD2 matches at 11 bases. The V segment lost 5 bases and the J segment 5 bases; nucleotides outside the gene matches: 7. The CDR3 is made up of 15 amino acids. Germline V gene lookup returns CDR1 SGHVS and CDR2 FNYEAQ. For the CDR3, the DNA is TGTGCCAGCAGCACCCCCTCTAGCGGGAGGGAGACCCAGTACTTC. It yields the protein CASSTPSSGRETQYF.

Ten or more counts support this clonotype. CDR3 protein: CASSEGLLGEQYF. Here the CDR3 DNA reads TGTGCCAGCAGCGAAGGGCTATTGGGTGAGCAGTACTTC. The chain couples TRBV9 to TRBJ2-7; the D is unclear. The germline V gene has CDR1 SGDLS and CDR2 YYNGEE. This CDR3 contains 13 residues. V gave up 3 bases and J gave up 7 bases, with 14 bases separating them.

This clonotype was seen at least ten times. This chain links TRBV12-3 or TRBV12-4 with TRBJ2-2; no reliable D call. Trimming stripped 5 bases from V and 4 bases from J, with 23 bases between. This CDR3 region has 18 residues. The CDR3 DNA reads TGTGCCAGCAGTAATCAAAGGGCTATATCGATAGGCACCGGGGAGCTGTTTTTT. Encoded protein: CASSNQRAISIGTGELFF.

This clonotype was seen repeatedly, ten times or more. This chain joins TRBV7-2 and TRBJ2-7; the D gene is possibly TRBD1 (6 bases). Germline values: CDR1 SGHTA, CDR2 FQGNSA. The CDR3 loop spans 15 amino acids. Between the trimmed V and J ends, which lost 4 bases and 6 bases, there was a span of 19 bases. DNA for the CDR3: TGTGCCAGCAGCTCCCTGGGGGCCACAACCTCCGAGCAGTACTTC. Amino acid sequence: CASSSLGATTSEQYF.

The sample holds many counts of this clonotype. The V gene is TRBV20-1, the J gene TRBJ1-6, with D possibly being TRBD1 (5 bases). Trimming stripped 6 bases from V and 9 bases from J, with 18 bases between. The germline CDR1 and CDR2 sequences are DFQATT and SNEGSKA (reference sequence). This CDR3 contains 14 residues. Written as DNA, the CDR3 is TGCAGTGCCTCAATCGGGGGGGAGAGTTCACCCCTCCACTTT. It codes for CSASIGGESSPLHF.

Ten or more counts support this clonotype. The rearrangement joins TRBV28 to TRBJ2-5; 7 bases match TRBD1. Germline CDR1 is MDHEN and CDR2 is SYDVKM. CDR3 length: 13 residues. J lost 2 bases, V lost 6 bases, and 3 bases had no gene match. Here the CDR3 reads CASRLTGQETQYF. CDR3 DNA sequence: TGTGCCAGCAGATTGACAGGGCAAGAGACCCAGTACTTC.

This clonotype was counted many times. CDR3 nucleotide sequence: TGTGCCAGCAGTGCAACCACAGGCAGTCATGGCTACACCTTC. Protein: CASSATTGSHGYTF. This rearrangement joins TRBV6-1 to TRBJ1-2; tentatively, D is TRBD1 (5 bases). Trimming removed 4 bases at V and 6 bases at J, with 15 bases between. Germline V gene sequence: CDR1 MNHNS, CDR2 SASEGT. The CDR3 has 14 amino acids.

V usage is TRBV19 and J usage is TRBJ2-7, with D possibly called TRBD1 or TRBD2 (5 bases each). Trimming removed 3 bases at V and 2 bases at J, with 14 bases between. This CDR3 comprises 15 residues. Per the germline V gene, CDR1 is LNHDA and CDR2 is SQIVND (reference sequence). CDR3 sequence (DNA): TGTGCCAGTAGTATTGGGCCAGGGAGTCCCTACGAGCAGTACTTC. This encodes CASSIGPGSPYEQYF.

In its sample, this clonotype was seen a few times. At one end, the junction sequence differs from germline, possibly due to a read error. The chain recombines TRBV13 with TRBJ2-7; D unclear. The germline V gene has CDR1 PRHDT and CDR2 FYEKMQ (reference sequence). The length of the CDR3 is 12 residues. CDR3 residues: CAGSLGLYEQYF. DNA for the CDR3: TGTGCCGGCAGCTTAGGTCTCTACGAGCAGTACTTC.

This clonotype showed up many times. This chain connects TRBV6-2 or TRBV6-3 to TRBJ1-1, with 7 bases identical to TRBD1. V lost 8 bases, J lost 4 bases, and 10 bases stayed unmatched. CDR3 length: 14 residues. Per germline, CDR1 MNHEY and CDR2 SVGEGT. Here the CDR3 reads CASHYRGPLTEAFF. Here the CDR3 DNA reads TGTGCCAGCCATTACAGGGGCCCACTCACTGAAGCTTTCTTT.

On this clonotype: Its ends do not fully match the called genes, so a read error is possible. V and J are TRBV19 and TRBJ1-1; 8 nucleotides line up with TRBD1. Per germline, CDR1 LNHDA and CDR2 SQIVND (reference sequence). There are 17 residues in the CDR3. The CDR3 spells CASSKSTRTGLNSEAFF. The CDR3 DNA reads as TGTGCCAGTAGTAAATCCACAAGGACAGGGCTGAACTCTGAAGCTTTCTTT.

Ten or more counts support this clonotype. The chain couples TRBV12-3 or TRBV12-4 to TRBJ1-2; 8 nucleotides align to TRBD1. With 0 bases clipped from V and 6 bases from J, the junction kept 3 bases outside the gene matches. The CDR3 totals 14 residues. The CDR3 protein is CASSLAWTGHGYTF. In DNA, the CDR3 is TGTGCCAGCAGTTTAGCGTGGACAGGGCATGGCTACACCTTC.

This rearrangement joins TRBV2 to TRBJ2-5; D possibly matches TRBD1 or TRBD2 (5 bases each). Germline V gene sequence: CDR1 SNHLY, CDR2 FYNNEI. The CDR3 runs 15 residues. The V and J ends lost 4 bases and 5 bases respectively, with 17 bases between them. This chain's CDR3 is CASSGVGGHRETQYF. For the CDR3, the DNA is TGTGCCAGCAGTGGGGTAGGAGGACACCGGGAGACCCAGTACTTC. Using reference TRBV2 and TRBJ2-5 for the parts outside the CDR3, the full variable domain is EPEVTQTPSHQVTQMGQEVILRCVPISNHLYFYWYRQILGQKVEFLVSFYNNEISEKSEIFDDQFSVERPDGSNFTLKIRSTKLEDSAMYFCASSGVGGHRETQYFGPGTRLLVL.